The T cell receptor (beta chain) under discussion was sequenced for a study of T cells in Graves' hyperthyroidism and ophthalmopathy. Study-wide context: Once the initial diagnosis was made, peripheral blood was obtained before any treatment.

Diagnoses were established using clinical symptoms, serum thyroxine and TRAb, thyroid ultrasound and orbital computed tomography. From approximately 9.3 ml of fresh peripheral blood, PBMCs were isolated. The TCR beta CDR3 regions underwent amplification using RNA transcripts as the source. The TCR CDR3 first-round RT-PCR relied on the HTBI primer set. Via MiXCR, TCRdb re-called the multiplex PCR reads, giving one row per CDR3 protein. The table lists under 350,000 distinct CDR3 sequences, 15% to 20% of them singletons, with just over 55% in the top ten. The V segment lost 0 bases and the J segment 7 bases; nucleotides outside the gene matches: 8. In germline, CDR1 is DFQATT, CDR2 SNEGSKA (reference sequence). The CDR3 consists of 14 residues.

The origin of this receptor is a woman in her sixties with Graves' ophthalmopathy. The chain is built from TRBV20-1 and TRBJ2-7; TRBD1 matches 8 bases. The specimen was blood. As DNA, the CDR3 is TGCAGTGCTAGAGATCCAAGACAGGGGTATGAGCAGTACTTC. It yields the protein CSARDPRQGYEQYF.